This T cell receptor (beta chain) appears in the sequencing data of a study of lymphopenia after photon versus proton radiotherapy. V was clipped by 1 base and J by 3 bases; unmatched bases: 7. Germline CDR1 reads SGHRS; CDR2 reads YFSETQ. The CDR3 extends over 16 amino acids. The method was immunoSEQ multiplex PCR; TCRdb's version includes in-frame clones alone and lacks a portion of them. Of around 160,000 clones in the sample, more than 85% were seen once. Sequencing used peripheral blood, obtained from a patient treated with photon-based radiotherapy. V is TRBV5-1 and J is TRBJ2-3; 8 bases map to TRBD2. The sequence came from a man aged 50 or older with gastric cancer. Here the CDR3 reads CASSLRAGGLTDTQYF. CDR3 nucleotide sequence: TGCGCCAGCAGCTTGCGCGCGGGAGGATTGACAGATACGCAGTATTTT.